Listed below are T cell receptor beta chains from one sample, sequenced in a study of vaccination effects on CD4 cells after COVID-19. No cognate antigen is known for these TCRs. Profiling relied on immunoSEQ multiplex PCR, and the TCRdb table lists in-frame clones only, not all of them. The sample yields 70,000 to 85,000 clones, over 60% seen once. Sequencing used CD4+ T cells from PBMCs cultured without peptide, obtained before COVID-19 vaccination. Receptor source: a human donor who received a COVID-19 vaccine. CDR3s include the opening cysteine and the closing phenylalanine or tryptophan. The D gene is left open where the match is weak. Only some rows state a clone size, as once, few, many or a class for expanded clones.

clone_size j_call d_call v_call cdr3_aa cdr3_nt
few TRBJ1-5 NA TRBV19 CASGGNQPQHF TGTGCCAGCGGAGGTAATCAGCCCCAGCATTTT
NA TRBJ1-6 NA TRBV7-2 CASSLKFNSPLHF TGTGCCAGCAGCTTAAAGTTTAATTCACCCCTCCACTTT
NA TRBJ2-2 NA TRBV11-1 CASSLNTGELFF TGTGCCAGCAGCCTTAACACCGGGGAGCTGTTTTTT
NA TRBJ1-2 TRBD1 TRBV6-5 CASSSPGQGASGYTF TGTGCCAGCAGTTCTCCGGGACAGGGGGCAAGTGGCTACACCTTC
NA TRBJ2-2 TRBD2 TRBV9 CASSPRSGGATGELFF TGTGCCAGCAGCCCCAGAAGCGGGGGGGCCACCGGGGAGCTGTTTTTT
NA TRBJ2-5 NA TRBV4-3 CASSQDFTNRETQYF TGCGCCAGCAGCCAAGATTTTACAAATAGAGAGACCCAGTACTTC
NA TRBJ1-2 TRBD1 TRBV19 CASSIFQGALNYGYTF TGTGCCAGTAGTATCTTCCAGGGGGCACTTAACTATGGCTACACCTTC
NA TRBJ1-2 NA TRBV3-1/TRBV3-2 CASSQETGGTYGYTF TGTGCCAGCAGCCAAGAGACAGGCGGTACCTATGGCTACACCTTC
NA TRBJ2-3 NA TRBV9 CASSVGGVTDTQYF TGTGCCAGCAGCGTAGGAGGGGTCACAGATACGCAGTATTTT
once TRBJ2-2 NA TRBV21-1 CASGTRGQTGELFF TGTGCCAGCGGCACGCGGGGGCAAACCGGGGAGCTGTTTTTT
NA TRBJ1-6 NA TRBV6-5 CASSSDIYNSPLHF TGTGCCAGCAGTTCGGATATCTATAATTCACCCCTCCACTTT
NA TRBJ2-5 NA TRBV4-1 CASSPIRRDQETQYF TGCGCCAGCAGTCCCATCCGGAGGGACCAAGAGACCCAGTACTTC
NA TRBJ2-2 NA TRBV19 CASTLEGAFTIGELFF TGTGCCAGTACCCTCGAAGGGGCGTTTACAATCGGGGAGCTGTTTTTT
NA TRBJ2-5 TRBD1 TRBV10-2 CASSQGAQKTQYF TGCGCCAGCAGTCAGGGGGCCCAGAAGACCCAGTACTTC
NA TRBJ2-1 TRBD1 TRBV7-8 CASSLLRWTGGDGSYNEQFF TGTGCCAGCAGCTTACTCCGATGGACAGGGGGCGACGGGTCCTACAATGAGCAGTTCTTC
once TRBJ2-5 NA TRBV18 CASSPVLAIGETQYF TGTGCCAGCTCACCAGTACTAGCTATCGGAGAGACCCAGTACTTC